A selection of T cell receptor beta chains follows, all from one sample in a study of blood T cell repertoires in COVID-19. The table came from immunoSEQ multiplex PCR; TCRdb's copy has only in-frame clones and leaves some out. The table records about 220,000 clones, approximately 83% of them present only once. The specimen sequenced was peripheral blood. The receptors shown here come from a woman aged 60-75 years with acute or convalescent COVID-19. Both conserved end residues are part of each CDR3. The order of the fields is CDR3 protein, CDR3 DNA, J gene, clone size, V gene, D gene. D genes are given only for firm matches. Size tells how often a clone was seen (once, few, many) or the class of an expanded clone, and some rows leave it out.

CDR3: CAWSGGRYGYTF; DNA: TGTGCCTGGAGTGGAGGGAGGTATGGCTACACCTTC; J: TRBJ1-2; size: -; V: TRBV30; D: -
CDR3: CASSLEASGDNEQFF; DNA: TGCGCCAGCAGCTTGGAGGCTAGCGGGGACAATGAGCAGTTCTTC; J: TRBJ2-1; size: few; V: TRBV5-1; D: TRBD2
CDR3: CASASGTGYGYTF; DNA: TGTGCTAGTGCATCCGGGACAGGGTATGGCTACACCTTC; J: TRBJ1-2; size: few; V: TRBV12-5; D: TRBD1
CDR3: CASSKNRGTEAFF; DNA: TGTGCCAGCAGCAAAAATAGGGGTACTGAAGCTTTCTTT; J: TRBJ1-1; size: few; V: TRBV7-9; D: -
CDR3: CASSFNKYGYTF; DNA: TGTGCCAGCAGTTTCAACAAGTATGGCTACACCTTC; J: TRBJ1-2; size: -; V: TRBV6-2/TRBV6-3; D: -
CDR3: CASSRSRQGSNQPQHF; DNA: TGTGCCAGCAGCCGATCAAGGCAGGGTAGCAATCAGCCCCAGCATTTT; J: TRBJ1-5; size: -; V: TRBV6-6; D: -
CDR3: CASSLGQGPLGYTF; DNA: TGTGCCAGCAGCTTGGGACAGGGGCCCTTGGGCTACACCTTC; J: TRBJ1-2; size: -; V: TRBV5-6; D: TRBD1
CDR3: CATAAGNEQYF; DNA: TGTGCCACCGCCGCAGGTAATGAGCAGTACTTC; J: TRBJ2-7; size: -; V: TRBV10-3; D: -
CDR3: CASSPTLGGNQPQHF; DNA: TGTGCCAGCAGTCCGACCTTAGGGGGCAATCAGCCCCAGCATTTT; J: TRBJ1-5; size: -; V: TRBV6-5; D: -
CDR3: CASSFGANYGYTF; DNA: TGTGCCAGCAGTTTTGGAGCTAACTATGGCTACACCTTC; J: TRBJ1-2; size: -; V: TRBV27; D: -
CDR3: CSVYRAEKLFF; DNA: TGCAGCGTTTACAGGGCTGAAAAACTGTTTTTT; J: TRBJ1-4; size: -; V: TRBV29-1; D: -
CDR3: CASSVEGGNTGELFF; DNA: TGTGCCAGCAGCGTAGAAGGGGGGAACACCGGGGAGCTGTTTTTT; J: TRBJ2-2; size: -; V: TRBV9; D: -
CDR3: CAIREGQGEGTEAFF; DNA: TGTGCCATCAGAGAGGGACAGGGAGAGGGTACTGAAGCTTTCTTT; J: TRBJ1-1; size: -; V: TRBV10-3; D: TRBD1
CDR3: CASSSVQLNTEAFF; DNA: TGCGCCAGCAGCTCCGTTCAGTTGAACACTGAAGCTTTCTTT; J: TRBJ1-1; size: -; V: TRBV5-1; D: -
CDR3: CASSHVQGQETQYF; DNA: TGCGCCAGCAGCCATGTACAGGGGCAAGAGACCCAGTACTTC; J: TRBJ2-5; size: -; V: TRBV4-1; D: TRBD1
CDR3: CASQTSPYEQYF; DNA: TGTGCCAGCCAGACTAGTCCCTACGAGCAGTACTTC; J: TRBJ2-7; size: -; V: TRBV27; D: -
CDR3: CASSSGSSSYNSPLHF; DNA: TGCGCCAGCAGCTCGGGGTCGAGCTCCTATAATTCACCCCTCCACTTT; J: TRBJ1-6; size: once; V: TRBV5-1; D: -
CDR3: CASSLSQFSGYTF; DNA: TGTGCCAGCAGTTTAAGTCAGTTTTCCGGCTACACCTTC; J: TRBJ1-2; size: -; V: TRBV12-3/TRBV12-4; D: -
CDR3: CASSSGGSYNSPLHF; DNA: TGCGCCAGCAGCTCAGGGGGCTCCTATAATTCACCCCTCCACTTT; J: TRBJ1-6; size: -; V: TRBV5-1; D: TRBD1
CDR3: CASSPARGYGYTF; DNA: TGTGCCAGCAGCCCCGCAAGGGGTTATGGCTACACCTTC; J: TRBJ1-2; size: -; V: TRBV13; D: -
CDR3: CASSQGSSGGPRTYNEQFF; DNA: TGCGCCAGCAGCCAAGGGTCTAGCGGGGGCCCCAGGACCTACAATGAGCAGTTCTTC; J: TRBJ2-1; size: -; V: TRBV4-1; D: TRBD2
CDR3: CASQSNLNTEAFF; DNA: TGTGCCAGCCAAAGCAACCTGAACACTGAAGCTTTCTTT; J: TRBJ1-1; size: -; V: TRBV2; D: -
CDR3: CAWSVLAGGPGEQFF; DNA: TGTGCCTGGAGTGTACTAGCGGGGGGGCCCGGTGAGCAGTTCTTC; J: TRBJ2-1; size: -; V: TRBV30; D: TRBD2
CDR3: CASSYGAGVNTGELFF; DNA: TGTGCCAGCAGTTATGGGGCGGGGGTGAACACCGGGGAGCTGTTTTTT; J: TRBJ2-2; size: few; V: TRBV6-2/TRBV6-3; D: TRBD2
CDR3: CAISESRTGGEKLFF; DNA: TGTGCCATCAGTGAGTCGAGGACGGGAGGAGAAAAACTGTTTTTT; J: TRBJ1-4; size: once; V: TRBV10-3; D: -
CDR3: CAISSRQGDQPQHF; DNA: TGTGCCATCAGTAGTCGACAGGGAGATCAGCCCCAGCATTTT; J: TRBJ1-5; size: -; V: TRBV10-3; D: TRBD1
CDR3: CASSRGPQEQYF; DNA: TGTGCCAGCAGCCGCGGGCCTCAAGAGCAGTACTTC; J: TRBJ2-7; size: -; V: TRBV5-5; D: -
CDR3: CASKVGQVLYGYTF; DNA: TGTGCCAGCAAAGTCGGCCAGGTCCTCTATGGCTACACCTTC; J: TRBJ1-2; size: once; V: TRBV2; D: -
CDR3: CASSQFSVPGNEQFF; DNA: TGTGCCAGCAGCCAATTTTCAGTGCCGGGCAATGAGCAGTTCTTC; J: TRBJ2-1; size: -; V: TRBV3-1/TRBV3-2; D: -
CDR3: CASSPPGLLSGNTIYF; DNA: TGTGCCAGCAGCCCGCCGGGACTCCTCTCTGGAAACACCATATATTTT; J: TRBJ1-3; size: -; V: TRBV14; D: -
CDR3: CASIPLGGAFF; DNA: TGTGCCAGCATACCATTAGGAGGAGCTTTCTTT; J: TRBJ1-1; size: -; V: TRBV21-1; D: -
CDR3: CASSGTSGGAFDTQYF; DNA: TGTGCCAGTAGCGGGACTAGCGGGGGGGCTTTCGATACGCAGTATTTT; J: TRBJ2-3; size: -; V: TRBV19; D: TRBD2
CDR3: CASSGTGGADYGYTF; DNA: TGTGCCAGCAGCGGGACAGGGGGCGCGGACTATGGCTACACCTTC; J: TRBJ1-2; size: -; V: TRBV6-5; D: TRBD1
CDR3: CASSELPRTGGAGYTF; DNA: TGTGCCAGCAGTGAACTTCCTAGGACAGGGGGCGCTGGCTACACCTTC; J: TRBJ1-2; size: -; V: TRBV6-1; D: TRBD1
CDR3: CAWRGGQGYEAFF; DNA: TGTGCCTGGAGGGGGGGACAGGGGTATGAAGCTTTCTTT; J: TRBJ1-1; size: -; V: TRBV30; D: TRBD1
CDR3: CASSLQSFYGYTF; DNA: TGCGCCAGCAGCTTACAGAGTTTCTATGGCTACACCTTC; J: TRBJ1-2; size: -; V: TRBV5-1; D: -
CDR3: CASSLTLAGGPVTQYF; DNA: TGTGCCAGCAGCTTAACACTTGCGGGGGGGCCTGTGACCCAGTACTTC; J: TRBJ2-5; size: -; V: TRBV7-6; D: TRBD2
CDR3: CASSYDRVSGYTF; DNA: TGTGCCAGCAGCTATGACAGGGTTTCTGGCTACACCTTC; J: TRBJ1-2; size: -; V: TRBV28; D: TRBD1
CDR3: CASSGMSRGTNEKLFF; DNA: TGTGCCAGCAGTGGAATGTCAAGGGGTACTAATGAAAAACTGTTTTTT; J: TRBJ1-4; size: -; V: TRBV28; D: -
CDR3: CASMRQGGYEQYF; DNA: TGTGCCAGTATGAGACAGGGCGGCTACGAGCAGTACTTC; J: TRBJ2-7; size: -; V: TRBV27; D: TRBD1
CDR3: CASSQDELGNEAFF; DNA: TGTGCCAGCAGCCAAGACGAGTTGGGCAATGAAGCTTTCTTT; J: TRBJ1-1; size: -; V: TRBV4-2; D: -
CDR3: CATSRARGNEQYF; DNA: TGTGCCACCAGCAGAGCTAGGGGAAACGAGCAGTACTTC; J: TRBJ2-7; size: -; V: TRBV15; D: -
CDR3: CARKTGRAFF; DNA: TGTGCCAGAAAGACAGGGCGAGCTTTCTTT; J: TRBJ1-1; size: once; V: TRBV21-1; D: -
CDR3: CASSAWTSGVDEQYF; DNA: TGTGCCAGCAGCGCGTGGACTAGCGGGGTGGATGAGCAGTACTTC; J: TRBJ2-7; size: -; V: TRBV11-2; D: TRBD2
CDR3: CASSSRQGGTEAFF; DNA: TGTGCCAGCAGCTCCAGACAGGGAGGCACTGAAGCTTTCTTT; J: TRBJ1-1; size: once; V: TRBV7-9; D: TRBD1
CDR3: CASSGLTGELFF; DNA: TGTGCCAGCAGCGGGCTCACCGGGGAGCTGTTTTTT; J: TRBJ2-2; size: few; V: TRBV9; D: -
CDR3: CASSYSNPGNQPQHF; DNA: TGTGCCAGCAGTTACTCGAACCCAGGCAATCAGCCCCAGCATTTT; J: TRBJ1-5; size: -; V: TRBV6-6; D: -
CDR3: CASSPGPRTGVRGGELFF; DNA: TGCGCCAGCAGCCCCGGACCGAGGACAGGGGTGCGTGGCGGGGAGCTGTTTTTT; J: TRBJ2-2; size: -; V: TRBV4-3; D: TRBD1
CDR3: CAGAMHTEAFF; DNA: TGTGCAGGGGCAATGCACACTGAAGCTTTCTTT; J: TRBJ1-1; size: once; V: TRBV30; D: -
CDR3: CASSPQSGSIYGYTF; DNA: TGTGCCAGCAGCCCACAATCCGGGTCCATTTATGGCTACACCTTC; J: TRBJ1-2; size: -; V: TRBV6-2/TRBV6-3; D: -
CDR3: CASSLSTGTYGYTF; DNA: TGCGCCAGCAGCCTGTCGACAGGGACCTATGGCTACACCTTC; J: TRBJ1-2; size: -; V: TRBV5-1; D: TRBD1
CDR3: CASSVAERGSPLHF; DNA: TGTGCCAGCAGCGTAGCAGAACGTGGTTCACCCCTCCACTTT; J: TRBJ1-6; size: -; V: TRBV9; D: -
CDR3: CASSRGGQPQHF; DNA: TGTGCCAGCAGCCGGGGGGGCCAGCCCCAGCATTTT; J: TRBJ1-5; size: -; V: TRBV6-2/TRBV6-3; D: -